This T cell receptor beta chain was profiled in a study of T cells in Graves' hyperthyroidism and ophthalmopathy. This clonotype has just a few counts. Antigen: not known. Amplified TCR beta CDR3 regions came from RNA transcripts. First-round RT-PCR of the TCR CDR3 relied on the HTBI primer set. TCRdb processed the multiplex PCR reads anew with MiXCR; each CDR3 protein has one entry. The sample gives 700,000 to 850,000 distinct CDR3 sequences, just over 35% of which show up once; roughly 30% is in the top ten. V was cut by 7 bases and J by 1 base, with 11 bases left in between. The CDR3 is 14 residues long. Points from the study as a whole: Most thyroid clonotypes expanded above 0.001 appeared in blood too.

The chain recombines TRBV12-3 or TRBV12-4 with TRBJ1-3, with D hard to call. Sequencing was performed on blood. The receptor's source is a woman between 40 and 55 years old with Graves' hyperthyroidism. The CDR3 nucleotides are TGTGCCAGCAAAACCCGGACGTCTGGAAACACCATATATTTT. It encodes CASKTRTSGNTIYF.